Reported below is one T cell receptor beta chain. The antigen remains unidentified. These data originate in a study of vaccination and CD4 T cells after COVID-19. Turning to the study itself: The authors exposed cells to overlapping spike peptides derived from SARS-CoV-2, HCoV-NL63, HCoV-OC43 and HCoV-229E.

The Oncomine TCR Beta short-read assay generated sequence data from the DNA of cultured CD4+ T cells. The authors extracted genomic DNA from cultured CD4+ T cells. TCRdb redid the calling of the PCR reads with MiXCR, one entry per CDR3 protein. The table includes 9,000 to 15,000 distinct CDR3 sequences, 60% to 65% detected once. From germline, CDR1 is SGHTA and CDR2 FQGNSA. The CDR3 covers 13 residues. V lost 5 bases to trimming and J lost 6 bases, with 12 bases between them. Treatment: roughly 10-day PBMC culture with coronavirus spike peptide pools or control peptides (ViraFEST assay). The clonotype comes from a human donor who had recovered from COVID-19. The chain recombines TRBV7-2 with TRBJ2-3; D not resolved. Sequencing input: CD4+ T cells from blood, cultured in vitro. As DNA, the CDR3 is TGTGCCAGCAGCACAGATCTAGGGGATACGCAGTATTTT. This encodes CASSTDLGDTQYF.